Presented here are 32 T cell receptor beta chains from one specimen sequenced in a study of response to subunit inactivated influenza vaccine. One entry per CDR3 protein, called by TCRdb with MiXCR from the RT-PCR reads. The data show over 400,000 distinct CDR3 sequences, with 10% to 15% seen just once and over 10% held by the top ten. This material consisted of PBMCs from blood, taken more than 35 days after vaccination. The source of these receptors is a man over 45 who received an inactivated influenza vaccine.

In its sample, this clonotype was seen a few times. The rearrangement uses TRBV18 and TRBJ2-5, with TRBD2 matching over 9 bases. V trimming: 6 bases; J trimming: 4 bases; junction bases outside the gene matches: 12. The germline CDR1 and CDR2 sequences are KGHSH and LQKENI. There are 16 residues in the CDR3. Written as DNA, the CDR3 is TGTGCCAGCTCCCAACAGCTAGCGGGATCAGGAGAGACCCAGTACTTC. It yields the protein CASSQQLAGSGETQYF.

This clonotype was counted many times. The chain has TRBV4-2 and TRBJ2-1; 11 bases match TRBD1. The trim removed 4 bases at V and 2 bases at J, leaving 10 bases unmatched. The CDR3 is 18 residues long. Looked up from germline, CDR1 is LGHNA and CDR2 is YNFKEQ. The CDR3 protein is CASSPGQGASITYNEQFF. CDR3 nucleotide sequence: TGTGCCAGCAGCCCAGGACAGGGGGCTTCGATTACCTACAATGAGCAGTTCTTC.

The chain carries TRBV7-2 and TRBJ2-7; D is ambiguous. The germline V gene encodes CDR1 SGHTA and CDR2 FQGNSA. V lost 5 bases, J lost 9 bases, and 17 bases lay in between. The CDR3 totals 13 residues. CDR3 DNA sequence: TGTGCCAGCAGCCCCGCTGTAGGCAATGGGCAGTACTTC. It yields the protein CASSPAVGNGQYF.

The V call is TRBV12-3 or TRBV12-4, the J call TRBJ2-7; 8 bases line up with TRBD2. The junction had 12 bases not matched to a gene; V was cut back by 4 bases and J by 4 bases. The CDR3 extends over 16 amino acids. The CDR3 sequence: CASSSPAGGGSYEQYF. CDR3 in DNA: TGTGCCAGCAGTTCGCCCGCCGGGGGGGGGTCGTACGAGCAGTACTTC.

This clonotype was observed a handful of times. The V and J genes are TRBV20-1 and TRBJ2-3; D is perhaps TRBD1 (5 bases). V dropped 5 bases and J dropped 5 bases, with 17 bases sitting between them. Germline V gene data show CDR1 as DFQATT and CDR2 as SNEGSKA (reference sequence). The CDR3 loop spans 14 amino acids. CDR3 bases: TGCAGTGCTGAGGCGGCTTCTAGGGGAGATACGCAGTATTTT. This gives the protein CSAEAASRGDTQYF.

This clonotype was observed a handful of times. V and J are TRBV10-3 and TRBJ1-6, with 8 bases lining up with TRBD1. Germline V gives CDR1 ENHRY, CDR2 SYGVKD. After removal of 5 bases from V and 7 bases from J, the junction contained 10 bases not matched to a gene. The CDR3 is 16 amino acids. The CDR3 is CAISPQGGGGNSPLHF. As DNA, the CDR3 is TGTGCCATCAGTCCACAGGGGGGAGGGGGAAATTCACCCCTCCACTTT.

This clonotype was recorded a few times. The chain joins TRBV7-2 to TRBJ1-1; D not resolved. V was cut by 7 bases and J by 4 bases, with 16 bases left in between. This CDR3 contains 14 residues. The V gene's germline CDR1 is SGHTA and CDR2 FQGNSA. CDR3 sequence (DNA): TGTGCCAGCAACCTTGGAGGGTTGAGCACTGAAGCTTTCTTT. Protein: CASNLGGLSTEAFF.

The gene calls are TRBV6-1 and TRBJ1-1, with D possibly TRBD1 on 5 matching bases. V lost 9 bases, J lost 1 base, and 12 bases lay in between. There are 13 residues in the CDR3. Germline V gives CDR1 MNHNS, CDR2 SASEGT. The CDR3 DNA sequence: TGTGCCAGTCACCTGGGGGGGAACACTGAAGCTTTCTTT. Its translation: CASHLGGNTEAFF.

The chain recombines TRBV27 with TRBJ2-3, with D unresolved. Germline V CDR1 and CDR2: MNHEY, SMNVEV (reference sequence). V shed 4 bases and J shed 2 bases, with 16 bases lying between them. The CDR3 has 16 amino acids. CDR3 protein: CASSSGNSEPTDTQYF. The CDR3 DNA sequence: TGTGCCAGCAGTTCAGGCAACAGTGAACCCACAGATACGCAGTATTTT.

The V gene is TRBV12-3 or TRBV12-4, the J gene TRBJ1-4; 9 positions agree with TRBD1. The ends lost 4 bases at V and 8 bases at J; junction bases unmatched: 5. This CDR3 spans 14 amino acids. DNA of the CDR3: TGTGCCAGCAGTTCACAGGGGGCGCGGGAAAAACTGTTTTTT. Protein: CASSSQGAREKLFF.

This clonotype was detected a few times. V and J are TRBV4-3 and TRBJ2-7, with 12 bases identical to TRBD2. CDR1 is LGHNA and CDR2 is YSLEER in the germline V gene. This CDR3 has 18 amino acids. The J segment lost 0 bases and the V segment lost 1 base, leaving 7 bases of the junction unmatched. CDR3 DNA sequence: TGCGCCAGCAGCCAAGTCCCTAGCGGGAGGGGAAACTCCTACGAGCAGTACTTC. Translating it yields CASSQVPSGRGNSYEQYF.

This clonotype came up a few times. This chain links TRBV7-2 with TRBJ2-7, with D possibly being TRBD1 (6 bases). Germline V gives CDR1 SGHTA, CDR2 FQGNSA. V was clipped by 5 bases and J by 4 bases, with 15 bases between them. This CDR3 contains 14 residues. CDR3 in DNA: TGTGCCAGCAGCCTGGGCCGAGGGGGATACGAGCAGTACTTC. The encoded protein is CASSLGRGGYEQYF. Filled out from reference TRBV7-2 and TRBJ2-7, the complete variable domain reads GAGVSQSPSNKVTEKGKDVELRCDPISGHTALYWYRQSLGQGLEFLIYFQGNSAPDKSGLPSDRFSAERTGGSVSTLTIQRTQQEDSAVYLCASSLGRGGYEQYFGPGTRLTVT.

The chain is built from TRBV21-1 and TRBJ2-5; the DNA was not compared with TRBD2, the D call given in the table. TRBV21-1 constitutes a pseudogene. CDR3 length: 17 residues. DNA of the CDR3: TGTGCCAGCAGCAAAAATTGGAGTGGGACTAGCATCGGGACCCAGTACTTC. It yields the protein CASSKNWSGTSIGTQYF.

The chain joins TRBV7-9 to TRBJ2-7, with no clear D. CDR1 and CDR2 (germline): SEHNR, FQNEAQ (reference sequence). Between the trimmed V and J ends, which lost 0 bases and 6 bases, there was a span of 12 bases. This CDR3 is built from 14 residues. CDR3 bases: TGTGCCAGCAGCTTAGCGCCACGGCCCGCCGAGCAGTACTTC. Its protein product is CASSLAPRPAEQYF.

This clonotype has a count of ten or more. The chain combines TRBV4-2 with TRBJ2-1, with TRBD2 identical over 13 bases. The CDR3 contains 23 residues. J was trimmed by 0 bases and V by 4 bases; bases with no gene match: 21. Germline V gene sequence: CDR1 LGHNA, CDR2 YNFKEQ. CDR3 in amino acids: CASSPDRGTTSGRASYSYNEQFF. The CDR3 DNA reads as TGTGCCAGCAGCCCGGACAGGGGAACAACTAGCGGGAGGGCCTCCTACTCCTACAATGAGCAGTTCTTC.

This chain joins TRBV6-5 and TRBJ1-5; D ambiguous. The V end lost 2 bases, the J end lost 0 bases, and 11 bases lay between the germline ends. Germline V gene lookup returns CDR1 MNHEY and CDR2 SVGAGI. The CDR3 loop spans 16 amino acids. The chain's CDR3 is CASSYARTSSNQPQHF. Written as DNA, the CDR3 is TGTGCCAGCAGTTACGCCCGAACAAGTAGCAATCAGCCCCAGCATTTT.

This clonotype has ten or more counts. The rearrangement joins TRBV29-1 to TRBJ2-3; TRBD2 matches at 11 bases. This CDR3 contains 14 residues. The germline CDR1 and CDR2 sequences are SQVTM and ANQGSEA. V trimming: 6 bases; J trimming: 3 bases; junction bases outside the gene matches: 5. The CDR3 nucleotides read TGCAGCGTCCTACTAGCGGGAGTGACAGATACGCAGTATTTT. It encodes CSVLLAGVTDTQYF.

V and J are TRBV5-1 and TRBJ2-7; the D is unclear. The length of the CDR3 is 13 residues. V was pared by 4 bases and J by 6 bases, with 14 bases between. Germline V gene data show CDR1 as SGHRS and CDR2 as YFSETQ. The CDR3 nucleotides are TGCGCCAGCAGCCTCGACTGGGGAACCGAGCAGTACTTC. It translates to CASSLDWGTEQYF.

This clonotype was counted only a few times. The chain employs TRBV9 and TRBJ2-1; TRBD2 aligns across 8 bases. The germline CDR1 and CDR2 sequences are SGDLS and YYNGEE. The CDR3 sequence is 16 residues long. The V segment lost 2 bases and the J segment 2 bases; nucleotides outside the gene matches: 6. CDR3 residues: CASSVYGTSPYNEQFF. CDR3 coding DNA: TGTGCCAGCAGCGTCTACGGGACTAGTCCCTACAATGAGCAGTTCTTC.

In its sample, this clonotype was seen a few times. The V and J genes are TRBV7-2 and TRBJ2-7, with 14 nucleotides matching TRBD2. The germline V gene encodes CDR1 SGHTA and CDR2 FQGNSA. Trimming at V came to 1 base and at J to 7 bases, leaving 0 bases not matched to a gene. This CDR3 contains 14 residues. CDR3 protein: CASSLGLAGGEQYF. Here the CDR3 DNA reads TGTGCCAGCAGCTTAGGACTAGCGGGAGGGGAGCAGTACTTC.

This clonotype was found a few times. The rearrangement links TRBV6-2 or TRBV6-3 to TRBJ2-7, with TRBD1 identical over 9 bases. With V trimmed by 6 bases and J by 6 bases, 9 bases remained unmatched. CDR3 length: 14 amino acids. Germline loops: CDR1 MNHEY, CDR2 SVGEGT. The CDR3 DNA sequence: TGTGCCAGCAGCCGCCCGACAGGGGGAGGCGAGCAGTACTTC. As protein: CASSRPTGGGEQYF.

The chain joins TRBV11-1 to TRBJ2-2, with 10 bases aligning to TRBD1. CDR1 and CDR2 from the germline V gene are SGHAT and FQDESV (reference sequence). The CDR3 has 17 residues. The V and J ends lost 5 bases and 1 base, in that order; junction bases with no gene match: 7. CDR3 sequence reads: CASSRDGQGGNTGELFF. CDR3 in DNA: TGTGCCAGCAGCCGCGACGGACAGGGGGGGAACACCGGGGAGCTGTTTTTT.

The chain uses TRBV4-1 and TRBJ2-7, with D unresolved. Germline V gives CDR1 MGHRA, CDR2 YSYEKL. This CDR3 is 14 amino acids long. Trimming removed 0 bases at V and 2 bases at J, with 8 bases between. CDR3: CASSQEGMAYEQYF. DNA of the CDR3: TGCGCCAGCAGCCAAGAAGGGATGGCCTACGAGCAGTACTTC.

DNA of the CDR3: TGTGCCAGCAGCCTCGGGACAGGGTCCGTGGAGCAGTACTTC. Protein sequence: CASSLGTGSVEQYF. The J gene is TRBJ2-7, the V gene TRBV7-2; 9 positions agree with TRBD1. Germline V gives CDR1 SGHTA, CDR2 FQGNSA. J gave up 7 bases and V 5 bases, and 9 bases lay outside the gene matches. This CDR3 region has 14 residues.

This clonotype was seen only a few times. This chain links TRBV12-3 or TRBV12-4 with TRBJ2-5, with D possibly being TRBD2 (6 bases). Trimming took 7 bases from V and 2 from J, leaving 14 bases between them. This CDR3 is 14 amino acids long. CDR3 sequence: CASTPGGRQETQYF. The CDR3 DNA reads TGTGCCAGCACCCCAGGTGGGAGGCAAGAGACCCAGTACTTC.

There are a few counts of this clonotype. The chain uses TRBV7-2 and TRBJ2-1; 13 bases are a match to TRBD2. V lost 0 bases, J lost 8 bases, and 4 bases stayed unmatched. CDR3 length equals 16 residues. Germline CDR1 and CDR2: SGHTA and FQGNSA. In nucleotides, the CDR3 is TGTGCCAGCAGCTTAGCCCGACTAGCGGGAGGTTATGAGCAGTTCTTC. Its translation is CASSLARLAGGYEQFF.

Concerning this clonotype: One end of the junction fails to match germline, which may point to a read error. The V gene is TRBV20-1, the J gene TRBJ2-1; D is perhaps TRBD2 (5 bases). This CDR3 has 13 residues. Germline CDR1 reads DFQATT; CDR2 reads SNEGSKA (reference sequence). CDR3 nucleotides: TGCAGTGAATTGAGGAGCGGCGGCAATAAGCAGTTCTTC. Translation: CSELRSGGNKQFF.

This clonotype was observed a few times. This rearrangement joins TRBV9 to TRBJ2-7; D is possibly TRBD1 (6 bases). This CDR3 region has 14 residues. Germline CDR1 reads SGDLS; CDR2 reads YYNGEE. Trimming took off 0 bases at V and 2 bases at J, with 9 bases between the two ends. The CDR3 reads CASSVGTATYEQYF. The CDR3 DNA follows: TGTGCCAGCAGCGTAGGGACAGCAACCTACGAGCAGTACTTC.

This chain uses TRBV5-1 with TRBJ2-7, with D perhaps TRBD1 (7 bases). Germline assignment: CDR1 SGHRS and CDR2 YFSETQ. This CDR3 is built from 12 residues. V lost 3 bases, J lost 7 bases, and 11 bases lay in between. CDR3 loop: CASSWQGGEQYF. CDR3 DNA sequence: TGCGCCAGCAGCTGGCAGGGGGGTGAGCAGTACTTC. Full variable domain (outside the CDR3, taken from reference TRBV5-1 and TRBJ2-7): KAGVTQTPRYLIKTRGQQVTLSCSPISGHRSVSWYQQTPGQGLQFLFEYFSETQRNKGNFPGRFSGRQFSNSRSEMNVSTLELGDSALYLCASSWQGGEQYFGPGTRLTVT.

V usage is TRBV4-2 and J usage is TRBJ2-2; tentative D call: TRBD2 (6 bases). V lost 0 bases, J lost 8 bases, and 10 bases lay in between. The CDR3 covers 14 residues. Germline V gene data show CDR1 as LGHNA and CDR2 as YNFKEQ. The CDR3 bases are TGTGCCAGCAGCCAAGATTACCTAGCGGGGGAGCTGTTTTTT. Its translation is CASSQDYLAGELFF.

This clonotype was counted only a few times. The chain uses TRBV20-1 and TRBJ2-3; perhaps TRBD1 as D (5 bases). V lost 5 bases and J lost 1, with 10 bases in between. The CDR3 contains 13 residues. Germline lookup yields CDR1 DFQATT and CDR2 SNEGSKA (reference sequence). CDR3 sequence (DNA): TGCAGTGCTTTGGTAGGGGGCACAGATACGCAGTATTTT. Translation gives CSALVGGTDTQYF.

This clonotype was seen a few times. The J gene is TRBJ2-7, the V gene TRBV29-1; D possibly corresponds to TRBD2 (5 bases). The CDR3 totals 13 residues. Between the trimmed V and J ends, which lost 0 bases and 3 bases, there was a span of 9 bases. Germline V gene lookup returns CDR1 SQVTM and CDR2 ANQGSEA. The CDR3 bases are TGCAGCGTTGAAGATAGCGATAACTACGAGCAGTACTTC. Translated, it gives CSVEDSDNYEQYF.